This T cell receptor (beta chain) was profiled in a study of Ad26.COV2.S vaccination and SARS-CoV-2 variants. The protocol was immunoSEQ multiplex PCR, while the TCRdb copy is restricted to in-frame clones and leaves out a portion. The sample holds more than 300,000 clones, about 88% seen once. Stated treatment: about 20 received Ad26.COV2.S at low or high dose, single or two shots; about 5 received placebo; per-sample allocation not given. Sampling took place 63 days after the first vaccine or placebo injection. Germline CDR1 and CDR2: SNHLY and FYNNEI. The V end was cut by 8 bases, the J end by 3 bases, with 11 bases between. This CDR3 has 12 residues. There are a few counts of this clone.

The chain recombines TRBV2 with TRBJ2-7; D gene unclear. Source: peripheral blood, taken in a trial of Ad26.COV2.S vaccine versus placebo. The clonotype was recovered from a person between 18 and 60 years old who received the Ad26.COV2.S COVID-19 vaccine or a placebo. This CDR3 reads CASSRSSYEQYF. The CDR3 DNA reads TGTGCCAGCTCCCGAAGTAGCTACGAGCAGTACTTC.